This T cell receptor beta chain derives from a study of T cells in Graves' hyperthyroidism and ophthalmopathy. The source material, RNA transcripts, was used to amplify TCR beta CDR3 regions. HTBI primers were the set used in a first-round RT-PCR of the TCR CDR3. TCRdb recomputed calls from the multiplex PCR reads with MiXCR, one row per CDR3 protein. The sample yields 300,000 to 450,000 distinct CDR3 sequences, approximately 25% seen once. The V gene's germline CDR1 is LNHDA and CDR2 SQIVND (reference sequence). V was clipped by 6 bases and J by 3 bases; unmatched bases: 8. The CDR3 spans 15 residues. Researchers defined stable Graves' hyperthyroidism as no ophthalmopathy progression within 18 months. This clonotype was counted a few times.

Material for sequencing was blood. This chain uses TRBV19 with TRBJ2-3; TRBD2 matches at 8 bases. This receptor was taken from a middle-aged man with Graves' hyperthyroidism. CDR3 loop: CASSISGRVTDTQYF. DNA of the CDR3: TGTGCCAGTAGCATCAGCGGGAGAGTGACAGATACGCAGTATTTT.